The clone carrying this TCR beta chain has a handful of counts. Its antigen is not known. The sequenced template was cDNA made from the entire isolated RNA. Only in-frame clones appear in the TCRdb table, and some are missing; sequencing was by immunoSEQ multiplex PCR. This table has around 400,000 clones, over 13% appearing once. The record originates from a study of beta chain features in type 1 diabetes. Study results and caveats: A pattern of fewer insertions and more deletions at VDJ junctions was seen in type 1 diabetes patients.

Sequencing input: naive CD4+ T cells from blood. The receptor's source is a woman aged 18-29 years in good health.

In DNA form, the CDR3 reads TGTGCCAGCAGCCCGGGAGGGAGGAACACTGAAGCTTTCTTT. Translated: CASSPGGRNTEAFF. The genes are TRBV7-9 and TRBJ1-1; no reliable D call. Trimming took off 5 bases at V and 1 base at J, with 11 bases between the two ends. CDR1 SEHNR and CDR2 FQNEAQ come from the germline V gene (reference sequence). The CDR3 is 14 amino acids.